This T cell receptor (beta chain) was sequenced during a study of T cell responses to AZD1222 COVID-19 vaccine. Study-level background: Second-dose intervals of approximately 4 or approximately 12 weeks were pooled.

As for this clone: As yet, its antigen is unknown.

Whole-study findings and limits: Among those given AZD1222, only six were seropositive at baseline.

Assay used: immunoSEQ multiplex PCR; TCRdb lists only in-frame clones, some missing. The table shows around 58,000 clones, with approximately 82% occurring only once. V was clipped by 0 bases and J by 5 bases, with 8 bases between them. Germline lookup yields CDR1 SGHRS and CDR2 YFSETQ. This CDR3 spans 14 amino acids. The sequenced sample was peripheral blood, obtained on day 0 of AZD1222 vaccination. The V call is TRBV5-1, the J call TRBJ1-4; D is ambiguous. This TCR derives from an adult in good health. The CDR3 region is CASSLGSQNEKLFF. In DNA, the CDR3 is TGCGCCAGCAGCTTGGGGTCCCAGAATGAAAAACTGTTTTTT.